The 8 T cell receptor beta chains given below trace back to one sample, sequenced in a study of blood T cell repertoires in COVID-19. Data came from immunoSEQ multiplex PCR; TCRdb stores just in-frame clones and leaves some out. The sample comprises 62,000 or so clones, approximately 92% of which are singletons, and approximately 2.9% rests with the top ten. Sequencing was performed on peripheral blood. Receptors originate from a man aged 50-59 years with acute or convalescent COVID-19.

The CDR3 DNA sequence: TGTGCCTGGAATACCTTGCGGGAGGGCCCACGGCAGTTCTTC. It is translated as CAWNTLREGPRQFF. The chain couples TRBV30 to TRBJ2-1, with 9 nucleotides matching TRBD2. The CDR3 spans 14 residues. Losses at the gene ends were 4 bases for V and 12 bases for J; bases not matched to a gene: 13. Germline V lookup: CDR1 GTSNPN, CDR2 SVGIG (reference sequence).

The genes are TRBV7-3 and TRBJ1-1, with a possible D match to TRBD1 (6 bases). Germline V lookup: CDR1 SGHTA, CDR2 FQGTGA. Trimming shortened V by 4 bases and J by 4 bases, and 10 bases separated the two germline ends. CDR3 length equals 13 residues. Here the CDR3 reads CASSSQGGTEAFF. CDR3 sequence (DNA): TGTGCCAGCAGCTCGCAAGGGGGCACTGAAGCTTTCTTT.

The chain couples TRBV29-1 to TRBJ1-1; the D gene is possibly TRBD1 (5 bases). CDR3 length equals 13 residues. V was clipped by 2 bases and J by 8 bases, with 15 bases between them. Germline CDR1 reads SQVTM; CDR2 reads ANQGSEA. CDR3 nucleotide sequence: TGCAGCGTTGAAAAGGCGGCAGGGCGCGAAGCTTTCTTT. It translates to CSVEKAAGREAFF.

The V and J genes are TRBV5-1 and TRBJ1-1, with D tentatively TRBD1 (5 bases). CDR1 is SGHRS, CDR2 YFSETQ, per germline. V was pared by 4 bases and J by 5 bases, with 18 bases between. This CDR3 region has 15 residues. The DNA of the CDR3 is TGCGCCAGCAGCCCCGGTTTAGGGGCGCGGACTGAAGCTTTCTTT. The encoded protein is CASSPGLGARTEAFF.

The chain recombines TRBV6-5 with TRBJ2-2; TRBD1 might be the D (7 bases). The ends were cut back, 8 bases at V and 4 bases at J, with 8 bases in the middle. CDR1 and CDR2 from the germline V gene are MNHEY and SVGAGI. This CDR3 region has 12 residues. Here the CDR3 DNA reads TGTGCCAGCCAGGGGGGCACCGGGGAGCTGTTTTTT. Encoded protein: CASQGGTGELFF.

This clone was counted a single time. J is TRBJ2-7 and V is TRBV9; tentatively, D is TRBD2 (7 bases). Germline CDR1 and CDR2: SGDLS and YYNGEE. V gave up 0 bases and J gave up 2 bases, with 12 bases separating them. The CDR3 is made up of 15 amino acids. The CDR3 sequence: CASSVGGGGPYEQYF. DNA of the CDR3: TGTGCCAGCAGCGTAGGTGGGGGGGGCCCCTACGAGCAGTACTTC.

The chain recombines TRBV19 with TRBJ1-5; 8 bases align to TRBD1. In germline, CDR1 is LNHDA, CDR2 SQIVND (reference sequence). The CDR3 is 17 amino acids. V was pared by 4 bases and J by 0 bases, with 8 bases of the junction left unmatched. CDR3 sequence: CASSKTGATASNQPQHF. The CDR3 nucleotides read TGTGCCAGTAGTAAGACAGGGGCCACTGCTAGCAATCAGCCCCAGCATTTT.

The V gene is TRBV7-8, the J gene TRBJ2-7; D is perhaps TRBD2 (5 bases). Trimming pared 0 bases from V and 3 bases from J, leaving 15 bases between. CDR3 length: 16 residues. Germline assignment: CDR1 SGHVS and CDR2 FQNEAQ. This CDR3 reads CASSLAGVSGVYEQYV. The CDR3 DNA is TGTGCCAGCAGCTTAGCCGGGGTATCTGGGGTCTACGAGCAGTACGTC.